The 20 T cell receptor beta chains below were found in one sample sequenced in a study of blood T cells in healthy people across ages. A second about 6 to 12 cycle PCR used barcoded and J-beta primers. TCRdb re-called the 5' RACE reads with MiXCR, one entry per CDR3 protein. This repertoire shows over 1.5 million distinct CDR3 sequences, about 49% found once; its top ten account for 2% to 2.5%. The sequenced sample consisted of blood. These receptors all stem from a woman aged 40 to 55 in good health.

The gene calls are TRBV20-1 and TRBJ2-7; TRBD2 matches at 11 bases. The DNA end is more similar to TRBJ2-5, so the J call may be wrong. This CDR3 has 14 amino acids. Germline V gene lookup returns CDR1 DFQATT and CDR2 SNEGSKA (reference sequence). The CDR3 DNA reads as TGCAGTGCTAGCCCCCTAGCGGGGGGAGAGACCCAGTACTTC. It codes for CSASPLAGGETQYF.

This clonotype was seen a few times. DNA for the CDR3: TGTGCCAGCAGCTCACGCCCCGGACCTTACGAGCAGTACTTC. It codes for CASSSRPGPYEQYF. The chain carries TRBV13 and TRBJ2-7; D is ambiguous. Germline V gives CDR1 PRHDT, CDR2 FYEKMQ (reference sequence). The CDR3 has 14 residues. Trimming stripped 4 bases from V and 4 bases from J, with 14 bases between.

The genes are TRBV6-2 or TRBV6-3 and TRBJ1-2; weak D call: TRBD1 (5 bases). Germline V gene lookup returns CDR1 MNHEY and CDR2 SVGEGT. There are 14 residues in the CDR3. V lost 6 bases to trimming and J lost 2 bases, with 13 bases between them. In DNA form, the CDR3 reads TGTGCCAGCAGCGACAGAAGACCAAACTATGGCTACACCTTC. Residues: CASSDRRPNYGYTF.

This rearrangement joins TRBV20-1 to TRBJ1-1; 8 bases fit TRBD1. The CDR3 has 13 amino acids. Germline trimming cut 6 bases from V and 5 bases from J; bases unmatched to any gene: 8. Germline V gene sequence: CDR1 DFQATT, CDR2 SNEGSKA (reference sequence). This chain's CDR3 is CSAPPTGGTEAFF. CDR3 nucleotide sequence: TGCAGTGCCCCTCCAACAGGGGGGACTGAAGCTTTCTTT.

This chain connects TRBV4-3 to TRBJ1-6; no clear D. The germline V gene encodes CDR1 LGHNA and CDR2 YSLEER. This CDR3 is 15 amino acids long. Trimming cost V 0 bases and J 5 bases, with 8 bases left between them. CDR3 sequence reads: CASSQELQNNSPLHF. The CDR3 DNA reads as TGCGCCAGCAGCCAAGAGCTACAGAATAATTCACCCCTCCACTTT.

In this sample, this clonotype turned up a few times. V is TRBV11-2 and J is TRBJ2-3; the D gene could be TRBD1 or TRBD2 (7 bases each). Germline V lookup: CDR1 SGHAT, CDR2 FQNNGV. V was cut by 3 bases and J by 6 bases, with 19 bases left in between. This CDR3 contains 16 residues. CDR3 bases: TGTGCCAGCAGCTTCCTCAGGGGGGGGACGGTGGATACGCAGTATTTT. Amino acids: CASSFLRGGTVDTQYF. Combining the CDR3 with reference TRBV11-2 and TRBJ2-3 gives the whole variable domain EAGVAQSPRYKIIEKRQSVAFWCNPISGHATLYWYQQILGQGPKLLIQFQNNGVVDDSQLPKDRFSAERLKGVDSTLKIQPAKLEDSAVYLCASSFLRGGTVDTQYFGPGTRLTVL.

The V call is TRBV7-2, the J call TRBJ2-3, with no clear D. In germline, CDR1 is SGHTA, CDR2 FQGNSA. This CDR3 is built from 19 residues. Trimming left V 4 bases short and J 3 bases short, with 26 bases between. CDR3 sequence reads: CASSSPRLSSFMGTDTQYF. CDR3 nucleotide sequence: TGTGCCAGCAGCTCTCCTAGACTTAGCAGCTTTATGGGTACAGATACGCAGTATTTT.

This rearrangement joins TRBV5-1 to TRBJ2-5; D is perhaps TRBD2 (7 bases). Trimming removed 7 bases at V and 3 bases at J, with 10 bases between. Germline values: CDR1 SGHRS, CDR2 YFSETQ. This CDR3 contains 12 residues. CDR3 coding DNA: TGCGCCAGCGGGAGGGGGAAAGAGACCCAGTACTTC. The encoded protein is CASGRGKETQYF.

V and J are TRBV7-2 and TRBJ2-7, with TRBD2 matching 10 bases. The J call may be mistaken, given a closer DNA end match to TRBJ2-5. The CDR3 runs to 14 residues. The germline V gene encodes CDR1 SGHTA and CDR2 FQGNSA. CDR3 sequence (DNA): TGTGCCAGCAGGGCACTAGCGGGGCCTGAGACCCAGTACTTC. Its translation is CASRALAGPETQYF.

V gene TRBV9 combines with J gene TRBJ1-1; TRBD1 might be the D (5 bases). Trimming left V 0 bases short and J 4 bases short, with 13 bases between. Germline V gene lookup returns CDR1 SGDLS and CDR2 YYNGEE. This CDR3 spans 15 amino acids. The CDR3 region has the DNA TGTGCCAGCAGCGTAGATGGGACGGTGAGCACTGAAGCTTTCTTT. Encoded protein: CASSVDGTVSTEAFF.

This clonotype has just a few counts. The chain combines TRBV7-6 with TRBJ2-7; 13 bases map to TRBD2. CDR1 and CDR2 (germline): SGHVS, FNYEAQ. The J segment lost 0 bases and the V segment lost 4 bases, leaving 3 bases of the junction unmatched. This CDR3 contains 16 residues. CDR3 bases: TGTGCCAGCAGCTCGGGACTAGCGGGGCCCTCCTACGAGCAGTACTTC. Its translation is CASSSGLAGPSYEQYF.

This clonotype was detected a few times. V gene TRBV12-3 or TRBV12-4 combines with J gene TRBJ2-7; D not certain. The CDR3 is 13 residues long. The V end lost 3 bases, the J end lost 2 bases, and 8 bases lay between the germline ends. The CDR3 DNA sequence: TGTGCCAGCAGTTTTTCTAACCCCTACGAGCAGTACTTC. Translating gives CASSFSNPYEQYF.

The V and J genes are TRBV6-6 and TRBJ2-1, with 7 bases lining up with TRBD1. V was pared by 5 bases and J by 3 bases, with 13 bases of the junction left unmatched. The CDR3 runs to 17 residues. The germline CDR1 and CDR2 sequences are MNHNY and SVGAGI (reference sequence). The CDR3 reads CASSPLRGGAFYNEQFF. For the CDR3, the DNA is TGTGCCAGCAGTCCGCTCCGAGGGGGCGCATTCTACAATGAGCAGTTCTTC.

About this clonotype: The junction does not match germline at one end; this may be a read error. This chain connects TRBV7-2 to TRBJ2-4; a weak D match, TRBD1 (6 bases). Per the germline V gene, CDR1 is SGHTA and CDR2 is FQGNSA. The CDR3 totals 16 residues. CDR3 in DNA: TGTGCCGGCAGCTTATCTACAGGGAAGGTTAAGGACATTCAGTACTTC. This gives the protein CAGSLSTGKVKDIQYF.

This clonotype was counted a single time. Here the CDR3 DNA reads TGTGCCAGCAGCTTTGGCGGACGGATAATAGTCAATGGCTACACCTTC. Protein product: CASSFGGRIIVNGYTF. J is TRBJ1-2 and V is TRBV7-2; D is undetermined. The CDR3 spans 16 residues. Per the germline V gene, CDR1 is SGHTA and CDR2 is FQGNSA. V shed 3 bases and J shed 6 bases, with 20 bases lying between them.

The V call is TRBV6-5, the J call TRBJ2-1, with 8 bases matching TRBD1. Gene TRBJ2-7 matches the end of the DNA better, so the J call may be wrong. CDR3 length: 15 residues. Per the germline V gene, CDR1 is MNHEY and CDR2 is SVGAGI. For the CDR3, the DNA is TGTGCCAGCAGGATACAGGGGGGAGCCTACAATGAGCAGTACTTC. Amino acids: CASRIQGGAYNEQYF.

V usage is TRBV29-1 and J usage is TRBJ2-5; 9 bases line up with TRBD1. CDR3 length equals 15 residues. Looked up from germline, CDR1 is SQVTM and CDR2 is ANQGSEA. After removal of 7 bases from V and 11 bases from J, the junction contained 20 bases not matched to a gene. The CDR3 DNA sequence: TGCAGCGGGTTGAGGAGACAGGGGGTTAACAATGAGCAGTACTTC. Protein sequence: CSGLRRQGVNNEQYF.

The chain is built from TRBV28 and TRBJ2-1, with TRBD2 identical over 12 bases. CDR1 and CDR2 (germline): MDHEN, SYDVKM. V trimming: 7 bases; J trimming: 4 bases; junction bases outside the gene matches: 17. This CDR3 is built from 19 residues. Here the CDR3 reads CASTPLLSTSGGSYNEQFF. In DNA, the CDR3 is TGTGCCAGCACTCCCCTACTATCAACTAGCGGGGGGTCTTACAATGAGCAGTTCTTC.

This clonotype was recorded a few times. This sequence joins TRBV7-2 and TRBJ2-7; D may be TRBD1 (7 bases). The CDR3 totals 16 residues. Trimming removed 1 base from V and 2 bases from J, with 15 bases in between. The germline gives CDR1 SGHTA, CDR2 FQGNSA. The DNA for the CDR3 is TGTGCCAGCAGCTTAGATGGGGGGACAGCCCCCTACGAGCAGTACTTC. This translates into CASSLDGGTAPYEQYF.

In this sample, this clonotype turned up a few times. The chain uses TRBV7-9 and TRBJ2-7, with 9 bases lining up with TRBD2. Germline CDR1 is SEHNR and CDR2 is FQNEAQ (reference sequence). The CDR3 consists of 15 residues. After removal of 5 bases from V and 4 bases from J, the junction contained 9 bases not matched to a gene. The CDR3 DNA reads as TGTGCCAGCAGCCCTTGGTCTAGCGGGGAGTACGAGCAGTACTTC. Protein product: CASSPWSSGEYEQYF.